Each of the 17 T cell receptor beta chains below was sequenced from the same sample in a study of CXCR3-negative and CXCR3-positive naive CD8 T cells. Overall study findings and caveats: CXCR3-negative naive cells had less hydrophobic TRB CDR3s than did CXCR3-positive naive cells.

No antigen is known for these receptors. The authors prepared UMI-labeled TRB cDNA libraries by 5' RACE. From its re-call of the 5' RACE reads, TCRdb lists each CDR3 protein once, without DNA. The listing records under 150,000 distinct CDR3 sequences. Sequencing was carried out using naive CXCR3+ CD8+ T cells from blood. Stated subset: CD45RO-CCR7+CD27+CD95- naive CD8+ T cells expressing CXCR3 (TNR3+). The receptors here all came from a human donor in good health. Some clones in this sample may be carry-over from other donors' samples.

The rearrangement uses TRBV20-1 and TRBJ2-1; TCRdb designates TRBD2, a call that cannot be tested without DNA. CDR3 size: 14 residues. From germline, CDR1 is DFQATT and CDR2 SNEGSKA (reference sequence). The CDR3 reads CSLVSGGALNEQFF.

The chain joins TRBV29-1 to TRBJ2-2. The CDR3 loop spans 11 amino acids. Germline values: CDR1 SQVTM, CDR2 ANQGSEA. The CDR3 spells CSVPTSGELFF.

The chain couples TRBV15 to TRBJ2-3; as DNA is missing, the TRBD1 call by TCRdb cannot be tested. This CDR3 is 15 amino acids long. Germline V gene sequence: CDR1 LNHNV, CDR2 YYDKDF (reference sequence). CDR3 sequence reads: CATSFRVPGTDTQYF.

The chain has TRBV9 and TRBJ1-1; without DNA, the TCRdb call of TRBD1 cannot be checked. This CDR3 region has 19 residues. Germline loops: CDR1 SGDLS, CDR2 YYNGEE. The CDR3 sequence is CASSVSTTLGQGENTEAFF.

The V call is TRBV20-1, the J call TRBJ1-2. The CDR3 is 14 amino acids. Per the germline V gene, CDR1 is DFQATT and CDR2 is SNEGSKA (reference sequence). CDR3 amino acids: CSASEVHNNYGYTF.

This rearrangement joins TRBV28 to TRBJ2-3; the TCRdb D gene call, TRBD2, has no DNA to confirm it. From germline, CDR1 is MDHEN and CDR2 SYDVKM. The CDR3 has 16 residues. The CDR3 region is CASSYRAGTHTDTQYF.

The V gene is TRBV29-1, the J gene TRBJ2-7. This CDR3 is 11 amino acids long. Germline V gene lookup returns CDR1 SQVTM and CDR2 ANQGSEA. CDR3 in amino acids: CSVESSYEQYF.

The V call is TRBV27, the J call TRBJ2-5; TCRdb gives TRBD2 as the D gene, but with no DNA this cannot be confirmed. This CDR3 comprises 16 residues. The germline V gene encodes CDR1 MNHEY and CDR2 SMNVEV (reference sequence). This CDR3 reads CASSFWTSRGQETQYF.

The gene calls are TRBV18 and TRBJ2-7; the D call from TCRdb, TRBD1, cannot be confirmed without DNA. Germline CDR1 and CDR2: KGHSH and LQKENI. This CDR3 has 12 amino acids. The CDR3 loop reads CASSTASYEQYF.

The chain joins TRBV12-3 or TRBV12-4 to TRBJ2-2. CDR3 length equals 18 residues. CDR3 sequence: CASSFSLLWVYNTGELFF.

Here the CDR3 reads CASSLGGGLGAPGELFF. This chain joins TRBV11-2 and TRBJ2-2; lacking DNA, the TRBD1 call made by TCRdb goes unchecked. CDR1 and CDR2 from the germline V gene are SGHAT and FQNNGV. There are 17 residues in the CDR3.

The rearrangement joins TRBV7-2 to TRBJ2-3; without DNA, the TCRdb call of TRBD1 cannot be checked. Germline loops: CDR1 SGHTA, CDR2 FQGNSA. The CDR3 contains 13 residues. Here the CDR3 reads CASSLQGPDTQYF.

The chain joins TRBV29-1 to TRBJ2-7; no DNA is available, so the TRBD1 call from TCRdb remains unchecked. Looked up from germline, CDR1 is SQVTM and CDR2 is ANQGSEA. The CDR3 consists of 14 residues. CDR3 sequence reads: CSVETPERDYEQYF.

V is TRBV27 and J is TRBJ2-6. The CDR3 is 14 amino acids. Germline CDR1 reads MNHEY; CDR2 reads SMNVEV (reference sequence). CDR3 sequence: CASMFGAGANVLTF.

This sequence joins TRBV7-9 and TRBJ1-2; TCRdb's D call, TRBD1, is unchecked because there is no DNA. CDR1 is SEHNR, CDR2 FQNEAQ, per germline (reference sequence). The CDR3 spans 16 residues. The CDR3 is CASSLQGTGQGYGYTF.

The J gene is TRBJ2-7, the V gene TRBV27; TCRdb returns TRBD1, unconfirmable since there is no DNA. CDR3 length: 13 residues. CDR1 MNHEY and CDR2 SMNVEV come from the germline V gene (reference sequence). This CDR3 reads CAKRTGGFYEQYF.

The chain couples TRBV25-1 to TRBJ2-5; no DNA is available, so the TRBD1 call from TCRdb remains unchecked. CDR1 is MGHDK and CDR2 is SYGVNS in the germline V gene. The CDR3 consists of 16 residues. CDR3 residues: CASSESRTGLGETQYF.